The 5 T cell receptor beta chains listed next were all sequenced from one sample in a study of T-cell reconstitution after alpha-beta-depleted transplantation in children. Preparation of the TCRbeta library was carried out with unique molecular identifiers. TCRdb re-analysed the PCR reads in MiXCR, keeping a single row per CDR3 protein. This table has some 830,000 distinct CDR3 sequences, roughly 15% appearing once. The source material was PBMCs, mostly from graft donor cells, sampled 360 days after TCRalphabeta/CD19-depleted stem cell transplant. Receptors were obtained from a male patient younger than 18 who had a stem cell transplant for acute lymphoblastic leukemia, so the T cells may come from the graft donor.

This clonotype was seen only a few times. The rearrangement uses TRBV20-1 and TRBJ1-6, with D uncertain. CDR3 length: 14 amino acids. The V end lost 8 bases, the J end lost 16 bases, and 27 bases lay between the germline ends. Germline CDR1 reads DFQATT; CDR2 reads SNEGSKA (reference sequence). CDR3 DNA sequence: TGCAGTACAACGACACCCGTCCCGCCAAAATCTCTCCACTTT. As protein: CSTTTPVPPKSLHF.

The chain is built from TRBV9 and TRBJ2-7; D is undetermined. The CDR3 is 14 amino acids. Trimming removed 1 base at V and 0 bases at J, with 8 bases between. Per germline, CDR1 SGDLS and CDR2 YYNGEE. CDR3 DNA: TGTGCCAGCAGCGTAACCACCTACTCCTACGAGCAGTACTTC. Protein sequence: CASSVTTYSYEQYF. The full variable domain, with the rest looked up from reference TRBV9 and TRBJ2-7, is DSGVTQTPKHLITATGQRVTLRCSPRSGDLSVYWYQQSLDQGLQFLIQYYNGEERAKGNILERFSAQQFPDLHSELNLSSLELGDSALYFCASSVTTYSYEQYFGPGTRLTVT.

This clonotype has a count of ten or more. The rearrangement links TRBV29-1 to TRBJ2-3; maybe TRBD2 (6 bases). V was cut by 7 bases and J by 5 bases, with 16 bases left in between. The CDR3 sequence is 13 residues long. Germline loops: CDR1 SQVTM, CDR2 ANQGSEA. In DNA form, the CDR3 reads TGCAGCGACCGTGCTAGCGTCGTAGATACGCAGTATTTT. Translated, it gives CSDRASVVDTQYF.

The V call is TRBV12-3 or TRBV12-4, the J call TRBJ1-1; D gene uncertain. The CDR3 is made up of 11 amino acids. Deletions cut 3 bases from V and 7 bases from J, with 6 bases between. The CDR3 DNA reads TGTGCCAGCAGTTTTGGGCTTGAAGCTTTCTTT. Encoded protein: CASSFGLEAFF.

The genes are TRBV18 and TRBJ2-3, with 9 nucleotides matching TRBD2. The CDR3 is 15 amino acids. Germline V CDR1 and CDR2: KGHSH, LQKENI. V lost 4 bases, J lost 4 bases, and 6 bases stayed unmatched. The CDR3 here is CASSRLAGSPDTQYF. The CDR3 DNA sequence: TGTGCCAGCTCACGTCTAGCGGGATCACCAGATACGCAGTATTTT.